This is a list of T cell receptor beta chains from one sample in a study of blood T cell repertoires in COVID-19. This table comes from immunoSEQ multiplex PCR, and its TCRdb copy is limited to in-frame clones, with some not included. The sample holds 180,000 or so clones, roughly 86% seen once. Source material: PBMCs or T cells enriched from blood (not recorded which). All receptors derive from a middle-aged man with acute COVID-19. The CDR3 runs from the conserved cysteine through the conserved F or W. Fields, in order: J gene, V gene, clone size, D gene, CDR3 DNA, CDR3 protein. A D gene is named only where the DNA matches it firmly. A clone size is listed for some rows: how often the clone was seen (once, few, many), or a class if it is expanded.

j_call: TRBJ1-1
v_call: TRBV30
clone_size: .
d_call: .
cdr3_nt: TGTGCCTGGAGTCGACCTGGGGCTTTCACTGAAGCTTTCTTT
cdr3_aa: CAWSRPGAFTEAFF

j_call: TRBJ2-7
v_call: TRBV7-6
clone_size: .
d_call: TRBD1
cdr3_nt: TGTGCCAGCATTCCCAGGGGGAGCTCCTACGAGCAGTACTTC
cdr3_aa: CASIPRGSSYEQYF

j_call: TRBJ2-3
v_call: TRBV9
clone_size: .
d_call: TRBD2
cdr3_nt: TGTGCCAGCAGCATTGGGACTAGCGGGAGTTTAGATACGCAGTATTTT
cdr3_aa: CASSIGTSGSLDTQYF

j_call: TRBJ1-1
v_call: TRBV12-3/TRBV12-4
clone_size: few
d_call: .
cdr3_nt: TGTGCCAGCAGTTTGCGAGACAGGGAAGCTTTCTTT
cdr3_aa: CASSLRDREAFF

j_call: TRBJ2-5
v_call: TRBV11-2
clone_size: .
d_call: .
cdr3_nt: TGTGCCAGCAGCTTGTTGGACTACCAAGAGACCCAGTACTTC
cdr3_aa: CASSLLDYQETQYF

j_call: TRBJ2-7
v_call: TRBV7-9
clone_size: .
d_call: .
cdr3_nt: TGTGCCAGCAGCCCAAGGACTACCTCGGGATACGAGCAGTACTTC
cdr3_aa: CASSPRTTSGYEQYF

j_call: TRBJ2-2
v_call: TRBV5-1
clone_size: .
d_call: .
cdr3_nt: TGCGCCAGCAGCCCCCGACTCTTTGACAGCACGAACACCGGGGAGCTGTTTTTT
cdr3_aa: CASSPRLFDSTNTGELFF

j_call: TRBJ2-1
v_call: TRBV30
clone_size: .
d_call: TRBD2
cdr3_nt: TGTGCCTGGAGACTAGCGGGATATGAGCAGTTCTTC
cdr3_aa: CAWRLAGYEQFF

j_call: TRBJ2-1
v_call: TRBV27
clone_size: .
d_call: .
cdr3_nt: TGTGCCAGCAGCTTAGTCGGGAGAGGGGCTGAGCAGTTCTTC
cdr3_aa: CASSLVGRGAEQFF

j_call: TRBJ1-3
v_call: TRBV28
clone_size: .
d_call: .
cdr3_nt: TGTGCCAGCAGTCAACTAATGGGTGACCCTGCCGGGGGATATTTT
cdr3_aa: CASSQLMGDPAGGYF

j_call: TRBJ2-7
v_call: TRBV2
clone_size: .
d_call: TRBD2
cdr3_nt: TGTGCCAGCAAGGCGGGGGGGGTCTGGGAGCAGTACTTC
cdr3_aa: CASKAGGVWEQYF

j_call: TRBJ2-3
v_call: TRBV27
clone_size: .
d_call: TRBD2
cdr3_nt: TGTGCCAGCAGTTTCCAGCGGGGTGATACGCAGTATTTT
cdr3_aa: CASSFQRGDTQYF

j_call: TRBJ2-3
v_call: TRBV7-2
clone_size: .
d_call: .
cdr3_nt: TGTGCCAGCAGCCCCCCGTGGTCCGAGGATACGCAGTATTTT
cdr3_aa: CASSPPWSEDTQYF

j_call: TRBJ2-2
v_call: TRBV5-4
clone_size: .
d_call: TRBD1
cdr3_nt: TGTGCCACTCAGGGGGTTGGCACCGGGGAGCTGTTTTTT
cdr3_aa: CATQGVGTGELFF

j_call: TRBJ2-3
v_call: TRBV27
clone_size: .
d_call: .
cdr3_nt: TGTGCCACCGTGGGGGAGGAGCGACTGCAGCAGTATTTT
cdr3_aa: CATVGEERLQQYF

j_call: TRBJ1-5
v_call: TRBV5-6
clone_size: .
d_call: .
cdr3_nt: TGTGCCAGCAGCCTCAGACAGGCCAATCAGCCCCAGCATTTT
cdr3_aa: CASSLRQANQPQHF

j_call: TRBJ2-2
v_call: TRBV11-2
clone_size: .
d_call: TRBD1
cdr3_nt: TGTGCCAGCAGCTCCGGACAGGCGAACACCGGGGAGCTGTTTTTT
cdr3_aa: CASSSGQANTGELFF

j_call: TRBJ1-5
v_call: TRBV7-6
clone_size: .
d_call: .
cdr3_nt: TGTGCCAGCAGCCCTCTCGATCAGCCCCAGCATTTT
cdr3_aa: CASSPLDQPQHF

j_call: TRBJ1-2
v_call: TRBV11-2
clone_size: .
d_call: .
cdr3_nt: TGTGCCAGCAGCTCCTCCAAGTCAGATAACTATGGCTACACCTTC
cdr3_aa: CASSSSKSDNYGYTF

j_call: TRBJ2-5
v_call: TRBV2
clone_size: .
d_call: TRBD2
cdr3_nt: TGTGCCAGCCACAAACAGGGCGGGAGGGAGACCCAGTACTTC
cdr3_aa: CASHKQGGRETQYF

j_call: TRBJ2-5
v_call: TRBV30
clone_size: .
d_call: .
cdr3_nt: TGTGCCTGGAGTATACGAACAGGGTTCCAAGAGACCCAGTACTTC
cdr3_aa: CAWSIRTGFQETQYF

j_call: TRBJ1-1
v_call: TRBV9
clone_size: .
d_call: TRBD1
cdr3_nt: TGTGCCAGCAGCAGCTTGAAGGGACAGTCCACTGAAGCTTTCTTT
cdr3_aa: CASSSLKGQSTEAFF

j_call: TRBJ1-5
v_call: TRBV5-4
clone_size: .
d_call: TRBD1
cdr3_nt: TGTGCCAGCAGCTCGGACAGGGAACAGCCCCAGCATTTT
cdr3_aa: CASSSDREQPQHF

j_call: TRBJ2-7
v_call: TRBV27
clone_size: .
d_call: .
cdr3_nt: TGTGCCAGCAGTCCCCAGATGCTCTCAAGAGCGGTCGGGGGGCGGGAGCAGTACTTC
cdr3_aa: CASSPQMLSRAVGGREQYF

j_call: TRBJ1-2
v_call: TRBV9
clone_size: .
d_call: .
cdr3_nt: TGTGCCAGCAGCGTAAGGGGTAACTATGGCTACACCTTC
cdr3_aa: CASSVRGNYGYTF

j_call: TRBJ2-2
v_call: TRBV9
clone_size: .
d_call: TRBD2
cdr3_nt: TGTGCCAGCAGCCCAGGACTAGCGGGGGGCACCGGGGAGCTGTTTTTT
cdr3_aa: CASSPGLAGGTGELFF

j_call: TRBJ1-5
v_call: TRBV27
clone_size: .
d_call: .
cdr3_nt: TGTGCCAGCAGTTTAATGGGGCGTGGCAATCAGCCCCAGCATTTT
cdr3_aa: CASSLMGRGNQPQHF

j_call: TRBJ2-5
v_call: TRBV7-9
clone_size: .
d_call: .
cdr3_nt: TGTGCCAGCAGGCGACTTCCGGGAGCAGAGACCCAGTACTTC
cdr3_aa: CASRRLPGAETQYF

j_call: TRBJ1-6
v_call: TRBV14
clone_size: .
d_call: .
cdr3_nt: TGTGCCAGCAGCCAACGCGTGGCAGGGCATTCACCCCTCCACTTT
cdr3_aa: CASSQRVAGHSPLHF

j_call: TRBJ2-7
v_call: TRBV11-2
clone_size: once
d_call: .
cdr3_nt: TGTGCCAGCAGCTTACTGGGGGCTACGGATTCCTCCTACGAGCAGTACTTC
cdr3_aa: CASSLLGATDSSYEQYF

j_call: TRBJ2-1
v_call: TRBV7-9
clone_size: .
d_call: .
cdr3_nt: TGTGCCAGCAGCTTGTTGCGAGGCGAGCAGTTCTTC
cdr3_aa: CASSLLRGEQFF

j_call: TRBJ1-4
v_call: TRBV4-3
clone_size: .
d_call: TRBD1
cdr3_nt: TGCGCCAGCAGCCAAGCACCGGGACAGCTAAATGAAAAACTGTTTTTT
cdr3_aa: CASSQAPGQLNEKLFF

j_call: TRBJ2-1
v_call: TRBV5-4
clone_size: .
d_call: TRBD2
cdr3_nt: TGTGCCAGCAGCTCAGGACTAGCGGGGAACAATGAGCAGTTCTTC
cdr3_aa: CASSSGLAGNNEQFF

j_call: TRBJ1-2
v_call: TRBV21-1
clone_size: .
d_call: .
cdr3_nt: TGTGCCAGCAGCAAAGGAGACAGGGTAAAGGGGGGCTACACCTTC
cdr3_aa: CASSKGDRVKGGYTF

j_call: TRBJ2-5
v_call: TRBV13
clone_size: .
d_call: TRBD2
cdr3_nt: TGTGCCAGCAGCTTACGACTAGCGGGTATGCGGAAAGAGACCCAGTACTTC
cdr3_aa: CASSLRLAGMRKETQYF

j_call: TRBJ2-3
v_call: TRBV29-1
clone_size: .
d_call: TRBD1
cdr3_nt: TGCAGCGTTGAAGATAGTGTCTTCCGGGACAGGGGGACAGATACGCAGTATTTT
cdr3_aa: CSVEDSVFRDRGTDTQYF

j_call: TRBJ1-5
v_call: TRBV6-1
clone_size: .
d_call: .
cdr3_nt: TGTGCCAGCAGTGATTCCGGGGATCGGGACAAACCCCAGCATTTT
cdr3_aa: CASSDSGDRDKPQHF

j_call: TRBJ2-1
v_call: TRBV3-1/TRBV3-2
clone_size: .
d_call: TRBD2
cdr3_nt: TGTGCCAGCAGCCAAGACTTAGCGGGAGGGAATGAGCAGTTCTTC
cdr3_aa: CASSQDLAGGNEQFF

j_call: TRBJ1-2
v_call: TRBV4-3
clone_size: .
d_call: .
cdr3_nt: TGCGCCAGCAGCCAAAATACAGGGAGAGTCGATGGCTACACCTTC
cdr3_aa: CASSQNTGRVDGYTF

j_call: TRBJ1-6
v_call: TRBV2
clone_size: .
d_call: TRBD1
cdr3_nt: TGTGCCAGCAGTGAGGGGACAGGAGATAATTCACCCCTCCACTTT
cdr3_aa: CASSEGTGDNSPLHF

j_call: TRBJ2-2
v_call: TRBV4-2
clone_size: .
d_call: .
cdr3_nt: TGTGCCAGCAGCCAAGCTATAATGAACACCGGGGAGCTGTTTTTT
cdr3_aa: CASSQAIMNTGELFF

j_call: TRBJ1-5
v_call: TRBV18
clone_size: .
d_call: TRBD1
cdr3_nt: TGTGCCAGCTCACCAGGACAGGGTGGGAATCAGCCCCAGCATTTT
cdr3_aa: CASSPGQGGNQPQHF

j_call: TRBJ1-3
v_call: TRBV3-1/TRBV3-2
clone_size: .
d_call: .
cdr3_nt: TGTGCCAGCAGCCATGACAGAAGCTCTGGAAACACCATATATTTT
cdr3_aa: CASSHDRSSGNTIYF

j_call: TRBJ1-2
v_call: TRBV6-1
clone_size: .
d_call: .
cdr3_nt: TGTGCCAGCAGTGAACCAGGGTGGTCTCTTCGGGTCTATGGCTACACCTTC
cdr3_aa: CASSEPGWSLRVYGYTF

j_call: TRBJ2-3
v_call: TRBV7-9
clone_size: .
d_call: TRBD2
cdr3_nt: TGTGCCAGCAGTGGCGGGAGGATGCCAGATACGCAGTATTTT
cdr3_aa: CASSGGRMPDTQYF

j_call: TRBJ1-1
v_call: TRBV6-5
clone_size: few
d_call: .
cdr3_nt: TGTGCCAGCAGTTACGGTTTAGGGGCCGGGAACACTGAAGCTTTCTTT
cdr3_aa: CASSYGLGAGNTEAFF

j_call: TRBJ1-1
v_call: TRBV5-5
clone_size: few
d_call: .
cdr3_nt: TGTGCCAGCAGCTTGGGGAGGCAAGCTTTCTTT
cdr3_aa: CASSLGRQAFF

j_call: TRBJ2-7
v_call: TRBV2
clone_size: .
d_call: TRBD1
cdr3_nt: TGTGCCAGCAGTAGGCGGACAGGGGGAGGGGCCGAGCAGTACTTC
cdr3_aa: CASSRRTGGGAEQYF

j_call: TRBJ2-1
v_call: TRBV7-3
clone_size: .
d_call: TRBD2
cdr3_nt: TGTGCCAGCAGCTTGACTAGCGGGGCGGGGAATGAGCAGTTCTTC
cdr3_aa: CASSLTSGAGNEQFF

j_call: TRBJ2-1
v_call: TRBV7-3
clone_size: .
d_call: TRBD1
cdr3_nt: TGTGCCAGCAGCGGACAGGGGGCTGGCTGGAATGAGCAGTTCTTC
cdr3_aa: CASSGQGAGWNEQFF

j_call: TRBJ1-2
v_call: TRBV7-9
clone_size: .
d_call: .
cdr3_nt: TGTGCCAGCAGCTCCAGCGGGGGTGAGTCAGCTGGCTACACCTTC
cdr3_aa: CASSSSGGESAGYTF

j_call: TRBJ1-6
v_call: TRBV25-1
clone_size: .
d_call: .
cdr3_nt: TGTGCCAGCAGTGATTCCGGAAGGGAGGGATCTGATTCACCCCTCCACTTT
cdr3_aa: CASSDSGREGSDSPLHF

j_call: TRBJ1-2
v_call: TRBV28
clone_size: .
d_call: .
cdr3_nt: TGTGCCGGAGGAGGAACGACGGGAAATAGCTACACCTTC
cdr3_aa: CAGGGTTGNSYTF